Below are 32 T cell receptor beta chains sequenced from a single sample in a study of shared clonotypes between healthy human individuals. Profiled with immunoSEQ multiplex PCR; TCRdb holds only in-frame clones, not every one. The sample includes roughly 2,500,000 clones, 90% to 95% of them seen just once. Sequencing used naive CD4+ T cells from PBMCs. Subset reported: CD45RA+ positively selected. All receptors derive from a man aged 18-30 years in good health. Some clones in this sample may be carry-over from other donors' samples.

DNA of the CDR3: TGCAGCGTTGAAGGAGAGGGAGCCACAGATACGCAGTATTTT. Amino acids: CSVEGEGATDTQYF. The rearrangement joins TRBV29-1 to TRBJ2-3; TRBD2 might be the D (5 bases). With 1 base removed from V and 2 bases from J, the gap between germline ends came to 10 bases. CDR1 SQVTM and CDR2 ANQGSEA come from the germline V gene. The CDR3 sequence is 14 residues long.

The chain combines TRBV5-1 with TRBJ1-2; D might be TRBD1 (6 bases). Trimming took off 4 bases at V and 6 bases at J, with 22 bases between the two ends. The CDR3 runs to 16 residues. Germline V CDR1 and CDR2: SGHRS, YFSETQ. The CDR3 DNA follows: TGCGCCAGCAGCCGTCCCGGGGGAACGGGGGCGGATGGCTACACCTTC. It encodes CASSRPGGTGADGYTF.

This clone was observed once. The chain carries TRBV2 and TRBJ1-2; D is unclear. The CDR3 totals 12 residues. CDR1 SNHLY and CDR2 FYNNEI come from the germline V gene. V shed 6 bases and J shed 6 bases, with 11 bases lying between them. CDR3 coding DNA: TGTGCCAGCAGGCCAGAAAATCATGGCTACACCTTC. This encodes CASRPENHGYTF.

This chain uses TRBV15 with TRBJ2-1, with D hard to call. This CDR3 has 14 residues. CDR1 LNHNV and CDR2 YYDKDF come from the germline V gene (reference sequence). The V end was cut by 0 bases, the J end by 7 bases, with 10 bases between. CDR3 nucleotides: TGTGCCACCAGCAGAGACAGCCTCGATAATGAGCAGTTCTTC. Its protein product is CATSRDSLDNEQFF.

V gene TRBV7-9 combines with J gene TRBJ2-7; perhaps TRBD2 as D (5 bases). The CDR3 runs to 14 residues. The germline V gene encodes CDR1 SEHNR and CDR2 FQNEAQ (reference sequence). Trimming removed 5 bases from V and 3 bases from J, with 14 bases in between. The DNA for the CDR3 is TGTGCCAGCAGCCTCCCGGGGTCCTTCTACGAGCAGTACTTC. It translates to CASSLPGSFYEQYF.

The V call is TRBV11-2, the J call TRBJ2-3; a possible D gene is TRBD1 (5 bases). Germline CDR1 is SGHAT and CDR2 is FQNNGV. This CDR3 is built from 15 residues. V gave up 6 bases and J gave up 0 bases, with 13 bases separating them. Written as DNA, the CDR3 is TGTGCCAGCAGTCTGGGGCCAGTGAGCACAGATACGCAGTATTTT. It codes for CASSLGPVSTDTQYF.

About this clone: Distinct nucleotide sequences in the sample also encode this CDR3. CDR3 in amino acids: CASSLVGEETQYF. The DNA for the CDR3 is TGCGCCAGCAGCTTGGTAGGGGAAGAGACCCAGTACTTC. The gene calls are TRBV5-1 and TRBJ2-5, with D possibly matching TRBD1 (5 bases). Germline V CDR1 and CDR2: SGHRS, YFSETQ. This CDR3 contains 13 residues. Trimming took off 0 bases at V and 3 bases at J, with 6 bases between the two ends.

The V gene is TRBV6-1, the J gene TRBJ1-1; 7 nucleotides align to TRBD1. Trimming took 7 bases from V and 4 from J; bases not matched to a gene: 6. Germline values: CDR1 MNHNS, CDR2 SASEGT. CDR3 size: 13 residues. CDR3: CASNPGGSTEAFF. In DNA form, the CDR3 reads TGTGCCAGCAATCCAGGGGGTAGCACTGAAGCTTTCTTT.

This rearrangement joins TRBV11-2 to TRBJ2-1; 8 bases are a match to TRBD2. Germline lookup yields CDR1 SGHAT and CDR2 FQNNGV. The CDR3 contains 16 residues. Trimming removed 1 base from V and 8 bases from J; junction bases left unmatched: 10. The CDR3 DNA is TGTGCCAGCAGCTTAGTAGCTGCGGGAGGTCTAGATGAGCAGTTCTTC. This gives the protein CASSLVAAGGLDEQFF.

The chain carries TRBV20-1 and TRBJ2-1; D might be TRBD2 (5 bases). V was clipped by 6 bases and J by 8 bases, with 11 bases between them. The CDR3 is 11 residues long. From germline, CDR1 is DFQATT and CDR2 SNEGSKA (reference sequence). The CDR3 nucleotides read TGCAGTGCCGAGGGCAGCGATGAGCAGTTCTTC. As protein: CSAEGSDEQFF.

The rearrangement links TRBV4-3 to TRBJ2-2, with a tentative D call TRBD2 (6 bases). Germline V CDR1 and CDR2: LGHNA, YSLEER. The CDR3 is 15 residues long. V was trimmed by 1 base and J by 7 bases, leaving 13 bases between them. CDR3 nucleotides: TGCGCCAGCAGCCAAGTTTTTCCTAGCGTCGGGGAGCTGTTTTTT. Protein: CASSQVFPSVGELFF.

The genes are TRBV5-1 and TRBJ1-4, with D tentatively TRBD1 (5 bases). V lost 5 bases to trimming and J lost 0 bases, with 11 bases between them. From germline, CDR1 is SGHRS and CDR2 YFSETQ. CDR3 length equals 15 residues. The DNA for the CDR3 is TGCGCCAGCAGTCCGACAGTTTCAACTAATGAAAAACTGTTTTTT. Its protein product is CASSPTVSTNEKLFF.

The chain couples TRBV18 to TRBJ2-2, with 10 bases identical to TRBD2. The CDR3 spans 16 residues. Trimming cost V 5 bases and J 1 base; bases outside gene matches: 4. Germline V gene data show CDR1 as KGHSH and CDR2 as LQKENI. DNA of the CDR3: TGTGCCAGCTCAGAGCTAGCGGGAGTGAACACCGGGGAGCTGTTTTTT. Translated, it gives CASSELAGVNTGELFF.

This clone has more than one count but fewer than ten. The chain employs TRBV6-5 and TRBJ1-1; D uncertain. There are 13 residues in the CDR3. The germline V gene encodes CDR1 MNHEY and CDR2 SVGAGI. Trimming took off 7 bases at V and 1 base at J, with 10 bases between the two ends. CDR3 coding DNA: TGTGCCAGCAATCGACGGCCGAACACTGAAGCTTTCTTT. It codes for CASNRRPNTEAFF.

The rearrangement links TRBV9 to TRBJ2-1, with 10 bases aligning to TRBD2. This CDR3 comprises 16 residues. CDR1 and CDR2 (germline): SGDLS, YYNGEE. J was trimmed by 9 bases and V by 0 bases; bases with no gene match: 9. This CDR3 is CASSVGSGRPYSEQFF. CDR3 DNA: TGTGCCAGCAGCGTAGGTAGCGGGAGGCCCTATAGTGAGCAGTTCTTC.

This CDR3 reads CASSPLQLSAEAFF. In DNA, the CDR3 is TGTGCCAGCTCACCGCTTCAGCTCTCCGCTGAAGCTTTCTTT. This chain links TRBV18 with TRBJ1-1, with unresolved D. The CDR3 extends over 14 amino acids. Germline V CDR1 and CDR2: KGHSH, LQKENI. Trimming left V 3 bases short and J 6 bases short, with 14 bases between. The full variable domain, in which reference TRBV18 and TRBJ1-1 provide the parts outside the CDR3, is NAGVMQNPRHLVRRRGQEARLRCSPMKGHSHVYWYRQLPEEGLKFMVYLQKENIIDESGMPKERFSAEFPKEGPSILRIQQVVRGDSAAYFCASSPLQLSAEAFFGQGTRLTVV.

The chain is built from TRBV11-2 and TRBJ2-7; 9 bases line up with TRBD1. This CDR3 is built from 14 residues. Per germline, CDR1 SGHAT and CDR2 FQNNGV. The V segment lost 8 bases and the J segment 5 bases; nucleotides outside the gene matches: 10. CDR3 DNA sequence: TGTGCCAGCCAGCCACGGGACAGGGTCCACGAGCAGTACTTC. Translation gives CASQPRDRVHEQYF.

On this clone itself: Different DNA sequences within this sample yield the same CDR3. The genes are TRBV5-1 and TRBJ1-6; 7 bases match TRBD1. The trim removed 4 bases at V and 7 bases at J, leaving 5 bases unmatched. The CDR3 covers 14 residues. The V gene's germline CDR1 is SGHRS and CDR2 YFSETQ. DNA of the CDR3: TGCGCCAGCAGCCCAGGGACAGCCAATTCACCCCTCCACTTT. This encodes CASSPGTANSPLHF.

This chain joins TRBV2 and TRBJ2-5, with TRBD2 as a possible D gene (5 bases). Trimming took 1 base from V and 4 from J, leaving 16 bases between them. The CDR3 extends over 16 amino acids. Germline values: CDR1 SNHLY, CDR2 FYNNEI. CDR3 protein: CASSEGRGLRRETQYF. CDR3 DNA: TGTGCCAGCAGTGAAGGGCGCGGACTGCGCCGAGAGACCCAGTACTTC.

The sample holds one count of this clone. V is TRBV28 and J is TRBJ2-3; D gene ambiguous. The CDR3 runs 15 residues. Trimming took off 8 bases at V and 6 bases at J, with 21 bases between the two ends. Germline CDR1 and CDR2: MDHEN and SYDVKM. CDR3 protein: CASPPPGWRADTQYF. DNA for the CDR3: TGTGCCAGCCCTCCCCCCGGGTGGCGTGCGGATACGCAGTATTTT.

The chain carries TRBV4-3 and TRBJ2-3; 9 bases align to TRBD2. J lost 5 bases, V lost 0 bases, and 12 bases had no gene match. CDR1 and CDR2 (germline): LGHNA, YSLEER. CDR3 length equals 18 residues. CDR3 sequence reads: CASSQEGGSGSVVDTQYF. The CDR3 nucleotides are TGCGCCAGCAGCCAAGAGGGGGGTAGCGGGAGTGTAGTAGATACGCAGTATTTT.

The chain couples TRBV7-2 to TRBJ1-4; D not resolved. This CDR3 is built from 15 residues. The ends were cut back, 3 bases at V and 0 bases at J, with 8 bases in the middle. The germline V gene has CDR1 SGHTA and CDR2 FQGNSA. CDR3 amino acids: CASSFLGTTNEKLFF. CDR3 sequence (DNA): TGTGCCAGCAGCTTCCTCGGAACAACTAATGAAAAACTGTTTTTT.

This clone was observed a single time. The chain combines TRBV27 with TRBJ2-5; D may be TRBD1 (5 bases). The CDR3 has 13 residues. Trimming left V 3 bases short and J 4 bases short, with 9 bases between. CDR1 MNHEY and CDR2 SMNVEV come from the germline V gene (reference sequence). The CDR3 reads CASSFQGAETQYF. The CDR3 DNA reads TGTGCCAGCAGTTTTCAGGGCGCAGAGACCCAGTACTTC.

The rearrangement joins TRBV28 to TRBJ1-5, with D perhaps matching TRBD1 (6 bases). V was cut by 3 bases and J by 9 bases, with 18 bases left in between. CDR3 length: 15 amino acids. Germline V gene sequence: CDR1 MDHEN, CDR2 SYDVKM. CDR3 loop: CASSLFSGAARPQHF. In nucleotides, the CDR3 is TGTGCCAGCAGTTTGTTCTCGGGGGCCGCCAGGCCCCAGCATTTT.

The rearrangement links TRBV2 to TRBJ1-2; tentative D call: TRBD1 (6 bases). V dropped 6 bases and J dropped 3 bases, with 17 bases sitting between them. The CDR3 runs 15 residues. Germline CDR1 reads SNHLY; CDR2 reads FYNNEI. CDR3 in DNA: TGTGCCAGCAGGGAGGGGTACAGGGATCACTATGGCTACACCTTC. Its protein product is CASREGYRDHYGYTF.

The rearrangement joins TRBV5-8 to TRBJ1-5, with 9 bases aligning to TRBD1. Germline CDR1 is SGHTS and CDR2 is YDEGEE. The J segment lost 7 bases and the V segment lost 0 bases, leaving 5 bases of the junction unmatched. CDR3 size: 15 residues. The CDR3 nucleotides are TGTGCCAGCAGCTTGGAGAGGACAGGGGACCAGCCCCAGCATTTT. It translates to CASSLERTGDQPQHF.

V gene TRBV19 combines with J gene TRBJ2-7; D is unresolved. The CDR3 loop spans 14 amino acids. The V gene's germline CDR1 is LNHDA and CDR2 SQIVND (reference sequence). V gave up 4 bases and J gave up 7 bases, with 17 bases separating them. The CDR3 bases are TGTGCCAGTAGTACTAGACGGAGCATGGAGGAGCAGTACTTC. Encoded protein: CASSTRRSMEEQYF.

CDR3 amino acids: CASSPGQGPMNTEAFF. Here the CDR3 DNA reads TGTGCCAGCAGTCCGGGACAGGGCCCCATGAACACTGAAGCTTTCTTT. J is TRBJ1-1 and V is TRBV28; 9 bases line up with TRBD1. This CDR3 contains 16 residues. Germline trimming cut 5 bases from V and 0 bases from J; bases unmatched to any gene: 7. Looked up from germline, CDR1 is MDHEN and CDR2 is SYDVKM.

The V and J genes are TRBV14 and TRBJ2-1; 11 positions match TRBD2. This CDR3 region has 18 residues. V trimming: 1 base; J trimming: 7 bases; junction bases outside the gene matches: 12. CDR1 is SGHDN, CDR2 FVKESK, per germline. This chain's CDR3 is CASSQGGTSGYFVNEQFF. As DNA, the CDR3 is TGTGCCAGCAGCCAAGGGGGGACTAGCGGTTACTTCGTTAATGAGCAGTTCTTC.

Note on this clone: Within the sample, other DNA sequences also encode this same CDR3. This rearrangement joins TRBV6-5 to TRBJ1-5, with D possibly being TRBD1 (5 bases). V lost 5 bases, J lost 4 bases, and 9 bases lay in between. Germline V lookup: CDR1 MNHEY, CDR2 SVGAGI. The CDR3 sequence is 13 residues long. The CDR3 loop reads CASSPQGNQPQHF. The DNA for the CDR3 is TGTGCCAGCAGTCCCCAGGGAAATCAGCCCCAGCATTTT.

The DNA for the CDR3 is TGCGCCAGCAGCCAAGGGCTTACTGGGGCCAACGTCCTGACTTTC. It codes for CASSQGLTGANVLTF. The J gene is TRBJ2-6, the V gene TRBV4-1; D not resolved. The CDR3 covers 15 residues. The germline V gene encodes CDR1 MGHRA and CDR2 YSYEKL. The V and J ends lost 1 base and 2 bases respectively, with 6 bases between them.

The V call is TRBV19, the J call TRBJ2-7; TRBD1 aligns across 7 bases. With V trimmed by 3 bases and J by 4 bases, 6 bases remained unmatched. The CDR3 is 14 residues long. Germline CDR1 LNHDA, CDR2 SQIVND (reference sequence). For the CDR3, the DNA is TGTGCCAGTAGTATTCTGACAGGGCAATACGAGCAGTACTTC. Amino acid sequence: CASSILTGQYEQYF.